The 23 T cell receptor beta chains reported below all come from one sample, sequenced in a study of OX40 agonist ivuxolimab in advanced cancers. Sequenced by immunoSEQ multiplex PCR; TCRdb stores in-frame clones only, minus some. Here the sample spans about 100,000 clones, just over 90% being singletons. Source: CD4+ or CD8+ T cells sorted from blood, taken in a trial of the OX40 agonist ivuxolimab. These receptors all come from an adult with an advanced solid tumor such as melanoma, head and neck, liver or kidney cancer.

The chain has TRBV19 and TRBJ2-4, with D possibly called TRBD1 or TRBD2 (6 bases each). Trimming shortened V by 4 bases and J by 2 bases, and 15 bases separated the two germline ends. The length of the CDR3 is 16 residues. The V gene's germline CDR1 is LNHDA and CDR2 SQIVND (reference sequence). The CDR3 bases are TGTGCCAGTAGTAGTCCGGGGGCCTCAACCAAAAACATTCAGTACTTC. Encoded protein: CASSSPGASTKNIQYF.

The gene calls are TRBV5-1 and TRBJ2-2; the D gene is possibly TRBD1 (6 bases). This CDR3 spans 13 amino acids. Germline V lookup: CDR1 SGHRS, CDR2 YFSETQ. Between the trimmed V and J ends, which lost 5 bases and 4 bases, there was a span of 9 bases. CDR3 sequence: CASRTGPTGELFF. Written as DNA, the CDR3 is TGCGCCAGCAGGACAGGCCCCACCGGGGAGCTGTTTTTT.

This clone was observed a single time. V and J are TRBV5-6 and TRBJ1-4; perhaps TRBD1 as D (6 bases). The CDR3 is made up of 18 amino acids. Germline CDR1 and CDR2: SGHDT and YYEEEE. The germline V and J ends were trimmed by 1 base and 0 bases, with 16 bases remaining between them. CDR3 sequence: CASSLRGQIRATNEKLFF. Here the CDR3 DNA reads TGTGCCAGCAGCTTGAGAGGACAGATCCGAGCAACTAATGAAAAACTGTTTTTT.

V gene TRBV9 combines with J gene TRBJ1-1; 8 nucleotides match TRBD1. CDR3 length: 14 residues. V trimming: 4 bases; J trimming: 4 bases; junction bases outside the gene matches: 6. The germline V gene encodes CDR1 SGDLS and CDR2 YYNGEE. CDR3 sequence reads: CASSLRGPGTEAFF. CDR3 bases: TGTGCCAGCAGCCTCAGGGGGCCCGGCACTGAAGCTTTCTTT. Based on the CDR3 plus reference TRBV9 and TRBJ1-1, the full variable domain is DSGVTQTPKHLITATGQRVTLRCSPRSGDLSVYWYQQSLDQGLQFLIQYYNGEERAKGNILERFSAQQFPDLHSELNLSSLELGDSALYFCASSLRGPGTEAFFGQGTRLTVV.

The chain joins TRBV5-1 to TRBJ2-7, with no clear D. This CDR3 comprises 13 residues. Trimming removed 2 bases at V and 2 bases at J, with 8 bases between. CDR1 is SGHRS, CDR2 YFSETQ, per germline. The CDR3 DNA follows: TGCGCCAGCAGCTTAGGCGGAACCTACGAGCAGTACTTC. This gives the protein CASSLGGTYEQYF. Together with reference TRBV5-1 and TRBJ2-7, the CDR3 gives the full variable domain: KAGVTQTPRYLIKTRGQQVTLSCSPISGHRSVSWYQQTPGQGLQFLFEYFSETQRNKGNFPGRFSGRQFSNSRSEMNVSTLELGDSALYLCASSLGGTYEQYFGPGTRLTVT.

V and J are TRBV30 and TRBJ1-2, with D hard to call. V was pared by 0 bases and J by 7 bases, with 9 bases between. Germline CDR1 GTSNPN, CDR2 SVGIG (reference sequence). The CDR3 runs 12 residues. CDR3 residues: CAWSVDRSGYTF. The CDR3 DNA reads as TGTGCCTGGAGTGTGGACCGGAGTGGCTACACCTTC.

The V call is TRBV11-2, the J call TRBJ1-3; no definite D call. V lost 4 bases, J lost 0 bases, and 4 bases lay in between. This CDR3 is built from 13 residues. Germline CDR1 SGHAT, CDR2 FQNNGV. The CDR3 loop is CASSSLSGNTIYF. DNA for the CDR3: TGTGCCAGCAGCTCCCTCTCTGGAAACACCATATATTTT.

This sequence joins TRBV6-6 and TRBJ2-6; D uncertain. V shed 6 bases and J shed 2 bases, with 14 bases lying between them. CDR3 size: 16 residues. Germline assignment: CDR1 MNHNY and CDR2 SVGAGI (reference sequence). Written as DNA, the CDR3 is TGTGCCAGCAGGCAAGGAAACCTGCCTGGGGCCAACGTCCTGACTTTC. Translation gives CASRQGNLPGANVLTF.

The rearrangement links TRBV4-1 to TRBJ2-5; TRBD2 is a possible D gene (6 bases). Trimming shortened V by 2 bases and J by 4 bases, and 17 bases separated the two germline ends. CDR1 and CDR2 from the germline V gene are MGHRA and YSYEKL. This CDR3 has 16 residues. CDR3 protein: CASSQPAGFGGETQYF. In DNA form, the CDR3 reads TGCGCCAGCAGCCAACCTGCGGGGTTCGGAGGAGAGACCCAGTACTTC.

This chain links TRBV4-3 with TRBJ2-5; D remains ambiguous. V lost 2 bases to trimming and J lost 5 bases, with 15 bases between them. The CDR3 extends over 15 amino acids. Germline CDR1 LGHNA, CDR2 YSLEER. CDR3 nucleotides: TGCGCCAGCAGCCAATCTCGACAATCCCGGGAGACCCAGTACTTC. As protein: CASSQSRQSRETQYF.

The V call is TRBV6-5, the J call TRBJ2-3; 8 nucleotides align to TRBD2. The germline CDR1 and CDR2 sequences are MNHEY and SVGAGI. There are 14 residues in the CDR3. After removal of 6 bases from V and 7 bases from J, the junction contained 9 bases not matched to a gene. The CDR3 region is CASRRAGEFNTQYF. Written as DNA, the CDR3 is TGTGCCAGCAGGAGAGCGGGGGAGTTTAATACGCAGTATTTT.

The chain uses TRBV7-2 and TRBJ2-3; D ambiguous. The CDR3 runs 12 residues. Germline CDR1 SGHTA, CDR2 FQGNSA. V was trimmed by 4 bases and J by 6 bases, leaving 8 bases between them. The CDR3 spells CASSYGGDTQYF. DNA of the CDR3: TGTGCCAGCAGCTACGGTGGCGATACGCAGTATTTT.

Only one count was recorded for this clone. The rearrangement uses TRBV27 and TRBJ1-4; 7 bases match TRBD1. The CDR3 totals 15 residues. Germline V CDR1 and CDR2: MNHEY, SMNVEV (reference sequence). Trimming cost V 2 bases and J 10 bases; bases outside gene matches: 10. CDR3 sequence (DNA): TGTGCCAGCAGTTTAGGGACAGCGGAGATCGGAAAACTGTTTTTT. It encodes CASSLGTAEIGKLFF.

The CDR3 loop reads CASSPDRVGSPLHF. Here the CDR3 DNA reads TGTGCCAGCAGCCCAGACAGGGTAGGTTCACCCCTCCACTTT. The chain couples TRBV27 to TRBJ1-6, with 7 bases lining up with TRBD1. Trimming took 6 bases from V and 9 from J; bases not matched to a gene: 8. CDR3 length: 14 residues. Germline V CDR1 and CDR2: MNHEY, SMNVEV (reference sequence).

This chain joins TRBV18 and TRBJ1-1, with D uncertain. Germline CDR1 KGHSH, CDR2 LQKENI. CDR3 length equals 14 residues. The germline V and J ends were trimmed by 3 bases and 2 bases, with 10 bases remaining between them. The CDR3 nucleotides are TGTGCCAGCTCACCTGCTGGGCCAAACACTGAAGCTTTCTTT. Its protein is CASSPAGPNTEAFF. The whole variable domain, remainder taken from reference TRBV18 and TRBJ1-1, is NAGVMQNPRHLVRRRGQEARLRCSPMKGHSHVYWYRQLPEEGLKFMVYLQKENIIDESGMPKERFSAEFPKEGPSILRIQQVVRGDSAAYFCASSPAGPNTEAFFGQGTRLTVV.

V and J are TRBV7-2 and TRBJ1-5; no clear D. CDR1 and CDR2 (germline): SGHTA, FQGNSA. The CDR3 sequence is 17 residues long. Deletions cut 3 bases from V and 0 bases from J, with 15 bases between. The CDR3 loop is CASSLNSGRYSNQPQHF. The DNA of the CDR3 is TGTGCCAGCAGCTTGAATTCGGGAAGGTATAGCAATCAGCCCCAGCATTTT.

The V call is TRBV5-1, the J call TRBJ1-2; D might be TRBD1 (6 bases). CDR1 and CDR2 from the germline V gene are SGHRS and YFSETQ. The CDR3 is 15 residues long. Trimming took 5 bases from V and 4 from J, leaving 18 bases between them. The DNA of the CDR3 is TGCGCCAGCAGATCCGGGACACCTTCGACCTATGGCTACACCTTC. This codes for CASRSGTPSTYGYTF.

The V and J genes are TRBV2 and TRBJ2-7; possible D gene TRBD2, 5 bases. The CDR3 runs to 13 residues. Per germline, CDR1 SNHLY and CDR2 FYNNEI. V was cut by 6 bases and J by 3 bases, with 12 bases left in between. In DNA form, the CDR3 reads TGTGCCAGCAGGGGAGACGGAGTCTACGAGCAGTACTTC. Translation gives CASRGDGVYEQYF.

The rearrangement joins TRBV6-5 to TRBJ2-1; 10 bases fit TRBD2. After removal of 4 bases from V and 5 bases from J, the junction contained 8 bases not matched to a gene. The CDR3 runs 16 residues. Germline-derived CDR1 and CDR2 are MNHEY and SVGAGI. As DNA, the CDR3 is TGTGCCAGCAGTTCACCGGGACTAGCGATTAACAATGAGCAGTTCTTC. As protein: CASSSPGLAINNEQFF.

This clone was seen a few times. This chain uses TRBV7-7 with TRBJ1-5; no definite D call. Trimming pared 2 bases from V and 1 base from J, leaving 9 bases between. Germline V gene sequence: CDR1 SSHAT, CDR2 FNYEAQ (reference sequence). The CDR3 has 15 amino acids. Written as DNA, the CDR3 is TGTGCCAGCAGCTTATGCGGGCGGAGCAATCAGCCCCAGCATTTT. It specifies CASSLCGRSNQPQHF.

The V and J genes are TRBV6-5 and TRBJ1-2; possible D gene TRBD1, 6 bases. V was shortened by 6 bases and J by 4 bases, with 15 bases between the two germline ends. This CDR3 region has 14 residues. Germline V gene sequence: CDR1 MNHEY, CDR2 SVGAGI. Written as DNA, the CDR3 is TGTGCCAGCAGACCAGGGGCCTCGGGCTATGGCTACACCTTC. Translating it yields CASRPGASGYGYTF.

The chain has TRBV29-1 and TRBJ1-4; D not resolved. With 6 bases removed from V and 7 bases from J, the gap between germline ends came to 18 bases. Germline CDR1 SQVTM, CDR2 ANQGSEA. This CDR3 spans 14 amino acids. In nucleotides, the CDR3 is TGCAGCGTACGGACCGACAAAAGCGGTGAAAAACTGTTTTTT. Residues: CSVRTDKSGEKLFF.

This clone was detected only once. The V gene is TRBV27, the J gene TRBJ2-7; D is uncertain. Germline CDR1 and CDR2: MNHEY and SMNVEV (reference sequence). V lost 5 bases, J lost 2 bases, and 16 bases lay in between. The CDR3 totals 15 residues. CDR3 region: CASSPAGAETYEQYF. The DNA of the CDR3 is TGTGCCAGCAGTCCCGCCGGCGCTGAGACCTACGAGCAGTACTTC.